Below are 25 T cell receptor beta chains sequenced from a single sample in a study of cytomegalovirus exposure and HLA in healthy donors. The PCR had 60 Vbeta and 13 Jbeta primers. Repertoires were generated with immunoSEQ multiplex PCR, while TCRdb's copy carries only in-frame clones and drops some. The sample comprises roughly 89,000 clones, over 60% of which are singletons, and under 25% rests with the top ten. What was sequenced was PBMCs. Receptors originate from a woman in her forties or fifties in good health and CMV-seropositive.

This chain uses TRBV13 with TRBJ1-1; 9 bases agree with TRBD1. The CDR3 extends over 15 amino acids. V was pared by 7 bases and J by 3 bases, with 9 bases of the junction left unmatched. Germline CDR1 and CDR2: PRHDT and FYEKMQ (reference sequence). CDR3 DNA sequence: TGTGCCAGCAACGGACAGGGGCGGGGGGACACTGAAGCTTTCTTT. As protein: CASNGQGRGDTEAFF.

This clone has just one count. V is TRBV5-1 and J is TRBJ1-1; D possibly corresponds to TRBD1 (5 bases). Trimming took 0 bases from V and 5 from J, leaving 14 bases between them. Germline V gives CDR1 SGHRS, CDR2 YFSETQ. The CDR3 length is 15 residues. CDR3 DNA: TGCGCCAGCAGCTTGGTCGGGGGGGGAGGGACTGAAGCTTTCTTT. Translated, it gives CASSLVGGGGTEAFF. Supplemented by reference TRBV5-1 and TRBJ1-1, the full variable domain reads KAGVTQTPRYLIKTRGQQVTLSCSPISGHRSVSWYQQTPGQGLQFLFEYFSETQRNKGNFPGRFSGRQFSNSRSEMNVSTLELGDSALYLCASSLVGGGGTEAFFGQGTRLTVV.

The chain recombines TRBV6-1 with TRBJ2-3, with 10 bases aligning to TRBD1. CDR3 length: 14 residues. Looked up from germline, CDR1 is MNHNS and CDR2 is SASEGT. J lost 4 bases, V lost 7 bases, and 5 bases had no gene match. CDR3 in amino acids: CASTVTGGADTQYF. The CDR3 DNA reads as TGTGCCAGCACCGTGACAGGGGGCGCAGATACGCAGTATTTT.

The CDR3 bases are TGTGCCAGCAGTTTGATGGGGTTTGGGCACAGCGGTACTGAAGCTTTCTTT. Residues: CASSLMGFGHSGTEAFF. V gene TRBV28 combines with J gene TRBJ1-1; D ambiguous. Per the germline V gene, CDR1 is MDHEN and CDR2 is SYDVKM. This CDR3 spans 17 amino acids. The ends were cut back, 3 bases at V and 5 bases at J, with 22 bases in the middle. Variable domain in full (rest from reference TRBV28 and TRBJ1-1): DVKVTQSSRYLVKRTGEKVFLECVQDMDHENMFWYRQDPGLGLRLIYFSYDVKMKEKGDIPEGYSVSREKKERFSLILESASTNQTSMYLCASSLMGFGHSGTEAFFGQGTRLTVV.

CDR3 loop: CASSMGQSDYEQYF. The CDR3 DNA reads as TGTGCCAGTAGTATGGGGCAGTCGGACTACGAGCAGTACTTC. V is TRBV19 and J is TRBJ2-7; D possibly corresponds to TRBD1 (5 bases). This CDR3 spans 14 amino acids. The ends were cut back, 3 bases at V and 3 bases at J, with 12 bases in the middle. Looked up from germline, CDR1 is LNHDA and CDR2 is SQIVND (reference sequence). Based on the CDR3 plus reference TRBV19 and TRBJ2-7, the full variable domain is DGGITQSPKYLFRKEGQNVTLSCEQNLNHDAMYWYRQDPGQGLRLIYYSQIVNDFQKGDIAEGYSVSREKKESFPLTVTSAQKNPTAFYLCASSMGQSDYEQYFGPGTRLTVT.

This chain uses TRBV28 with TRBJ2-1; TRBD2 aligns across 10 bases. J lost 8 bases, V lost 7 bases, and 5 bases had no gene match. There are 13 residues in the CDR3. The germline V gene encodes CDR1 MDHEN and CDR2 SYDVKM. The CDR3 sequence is CASTIGLADEQFF. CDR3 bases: TGTGCCAGCACCATAGGACTAGCGGATGAGCAGTTCTTC.

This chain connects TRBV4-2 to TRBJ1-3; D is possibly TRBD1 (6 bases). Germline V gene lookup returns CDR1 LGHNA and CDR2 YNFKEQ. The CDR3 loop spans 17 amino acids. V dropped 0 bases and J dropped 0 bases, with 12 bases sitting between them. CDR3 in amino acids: CASSQDRQVFSGNTIYF. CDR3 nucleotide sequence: TGTGCCAGCAGCCAAGATCGACAGGTCTTCTCTGGAAACACCATATATTTT.

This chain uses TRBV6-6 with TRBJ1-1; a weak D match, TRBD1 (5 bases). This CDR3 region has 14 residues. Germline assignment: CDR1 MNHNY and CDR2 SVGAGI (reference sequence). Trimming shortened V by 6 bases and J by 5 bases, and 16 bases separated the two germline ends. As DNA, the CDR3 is TGTGCCAGCAGGACGCAGGGTTTTCAGACTGAAGCTTTCTTT. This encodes CASRTQGFQTEAFF.

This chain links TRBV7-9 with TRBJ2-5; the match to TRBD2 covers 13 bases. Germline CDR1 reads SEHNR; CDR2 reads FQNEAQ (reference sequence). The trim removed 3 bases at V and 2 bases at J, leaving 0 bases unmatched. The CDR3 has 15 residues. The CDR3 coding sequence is TGTGCCAGCAGCTTGACTAGCGGGGGGCAAGAGACCCAGTACTTC. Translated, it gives CASSLTSGGQETQYF.

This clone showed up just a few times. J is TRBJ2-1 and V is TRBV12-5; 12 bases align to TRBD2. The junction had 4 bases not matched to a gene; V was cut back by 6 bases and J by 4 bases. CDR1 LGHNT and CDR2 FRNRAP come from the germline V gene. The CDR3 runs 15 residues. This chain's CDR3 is CASGLGTSGYNEQFF. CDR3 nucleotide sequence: TGTGCTAGTGGCCTCGGGACTAGCGGGTACAATGAGCAGTTCTTC.

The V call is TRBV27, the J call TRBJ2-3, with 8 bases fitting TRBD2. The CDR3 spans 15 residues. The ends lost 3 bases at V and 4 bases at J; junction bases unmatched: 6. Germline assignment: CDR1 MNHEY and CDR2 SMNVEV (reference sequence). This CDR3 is CASSFGTRRADTQYF. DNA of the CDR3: TGTGCCAGCAGTTTCGGGACTAGGCGGGCAGATACGCAGTATTTT.

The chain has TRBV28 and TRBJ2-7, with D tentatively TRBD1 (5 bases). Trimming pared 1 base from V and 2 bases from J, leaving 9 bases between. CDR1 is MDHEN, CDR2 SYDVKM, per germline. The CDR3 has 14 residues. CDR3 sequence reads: CASSLSDSAYEQYF. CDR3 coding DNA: TGTGCCAGCAGTTTATCCGACAGTGCCTACGAGCAGTACTTC.

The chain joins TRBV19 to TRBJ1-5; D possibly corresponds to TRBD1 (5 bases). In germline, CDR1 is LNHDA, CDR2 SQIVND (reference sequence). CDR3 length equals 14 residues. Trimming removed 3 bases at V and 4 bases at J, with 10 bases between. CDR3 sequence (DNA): TGTGCCAGTAGTATCAGGGAATGGAATCAGCCCCAGCATTTT. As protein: CASSIREWNQPQHF.

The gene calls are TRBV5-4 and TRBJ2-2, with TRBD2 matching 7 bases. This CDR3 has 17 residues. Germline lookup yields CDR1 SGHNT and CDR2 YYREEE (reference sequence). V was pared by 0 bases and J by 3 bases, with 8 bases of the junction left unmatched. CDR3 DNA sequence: TGTGCCAGCAGCTTGGGGGAGGGATTTGGGTACACCGGGGAGCTGTTTTTT. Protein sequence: CASSLGEGFGYTGELFF.

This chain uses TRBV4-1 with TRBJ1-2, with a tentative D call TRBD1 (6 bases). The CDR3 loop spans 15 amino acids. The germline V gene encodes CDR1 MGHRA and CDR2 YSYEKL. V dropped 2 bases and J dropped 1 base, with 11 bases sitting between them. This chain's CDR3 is CASSQHLQGNYGYTF. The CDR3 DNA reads TGCGCCAGCAGCCAACACCTACAGGGTAACTATGGCTACACCTTC.

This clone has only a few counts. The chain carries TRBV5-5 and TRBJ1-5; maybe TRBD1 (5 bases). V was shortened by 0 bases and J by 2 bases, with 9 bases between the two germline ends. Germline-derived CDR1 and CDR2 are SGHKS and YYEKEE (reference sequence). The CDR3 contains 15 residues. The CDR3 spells CASSLAQGRNQPQHF. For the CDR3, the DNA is TGTGCCAGCAGCTTGGCGCAGGGCCGCAATCAGCCCCAGCATTTT. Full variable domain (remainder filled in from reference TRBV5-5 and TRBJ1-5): DAGVTQSPTHLIKTRGQQVTLRCSPISGHKSVSWYQQVLGQGPQFIFQYYEKEERGRGNFPDRFSARQFPNYSSELNVNALLLGDSALYLCASSLAQGRNQPQHFGDGTRLSIL.

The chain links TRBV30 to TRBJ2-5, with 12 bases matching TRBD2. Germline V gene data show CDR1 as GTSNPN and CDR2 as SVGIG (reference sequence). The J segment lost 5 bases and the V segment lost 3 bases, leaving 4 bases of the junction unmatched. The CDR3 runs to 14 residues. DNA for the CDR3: TGTGCCTGGAGGCTAGCGGGGGGGAGTGAGACCCAGTACTTC. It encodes CAWRLAGGSETQYF. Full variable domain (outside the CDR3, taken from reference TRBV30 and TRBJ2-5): SQTIHQWPATLVQPVGSPLSLECTVEGTSNPNLYWYRQAAGRGLQLLFYSVGIGQISSEVPQNLSASRPQDRQFILSSKKLLLSDSGFYLCAWRLAGGSETQYFGPGTRLLVL.

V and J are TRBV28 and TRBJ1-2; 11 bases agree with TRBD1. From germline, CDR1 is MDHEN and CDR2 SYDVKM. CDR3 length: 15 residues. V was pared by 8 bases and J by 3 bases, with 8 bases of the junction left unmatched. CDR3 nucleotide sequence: TGTGCCAGCCTCGGGGACAGGGGGGAAGACTATGGCTACACCTTC. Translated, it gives CASLGDRGEDYGYTF.

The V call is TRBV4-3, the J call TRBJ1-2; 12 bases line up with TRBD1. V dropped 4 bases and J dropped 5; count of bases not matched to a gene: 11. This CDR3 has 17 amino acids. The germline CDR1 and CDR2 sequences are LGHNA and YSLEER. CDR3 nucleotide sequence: TGCGCCAGCAGCCCTCAGGGGACAGGGGGCGCAAGGTATGGCTACACCTTC. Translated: CASSPQGTGGARYGYTF.

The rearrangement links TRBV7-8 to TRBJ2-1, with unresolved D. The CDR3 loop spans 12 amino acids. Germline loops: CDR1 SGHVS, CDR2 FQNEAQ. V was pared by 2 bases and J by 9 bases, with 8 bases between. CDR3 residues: CASSLSVGEQFF. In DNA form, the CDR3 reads TGTGCCAGCAGCTTATCGGTCGGTGAGCAGTTCTTC.

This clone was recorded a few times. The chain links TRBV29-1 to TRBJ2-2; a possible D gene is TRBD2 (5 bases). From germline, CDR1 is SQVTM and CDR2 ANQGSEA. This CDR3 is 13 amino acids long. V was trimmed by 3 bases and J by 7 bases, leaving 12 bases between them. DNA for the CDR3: TGCAGCGTTGAGGGTCTCGGAGGCGGGGAGCTGTTTTTT. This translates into CSVEGLGGGELFF.

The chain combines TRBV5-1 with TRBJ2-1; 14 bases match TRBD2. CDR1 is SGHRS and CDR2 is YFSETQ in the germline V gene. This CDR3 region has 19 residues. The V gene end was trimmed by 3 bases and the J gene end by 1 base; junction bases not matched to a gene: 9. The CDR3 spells CASSSSLRTSGGSYNEQFF. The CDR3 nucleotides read TGCGCCAGCAGCTCGTCACTAAGGACTAGCGGGGGGTCCTACAATGAGCAGTTCTTC.

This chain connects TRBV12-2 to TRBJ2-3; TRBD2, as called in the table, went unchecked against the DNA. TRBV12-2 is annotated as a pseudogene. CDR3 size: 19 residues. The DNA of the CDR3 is TGTGCAAGTCGCTCCCGATGGGGGTTAGCGGGGGGGGCGGGGGATACGCAGTATTTT. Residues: CASRSRWGLAGGAGDTQYF.

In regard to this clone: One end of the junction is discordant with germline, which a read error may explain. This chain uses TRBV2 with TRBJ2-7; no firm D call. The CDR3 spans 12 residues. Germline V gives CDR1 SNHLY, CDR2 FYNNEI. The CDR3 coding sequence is TGTGCCAGCAGTGAGAACCTCGGTGTCCCCCACTTC. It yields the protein CASSENLGVPHF.

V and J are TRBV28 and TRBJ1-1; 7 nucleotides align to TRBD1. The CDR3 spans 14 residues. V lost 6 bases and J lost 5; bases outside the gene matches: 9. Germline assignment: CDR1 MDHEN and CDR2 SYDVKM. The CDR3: CASRRDRVRTEAFF. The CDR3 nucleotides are TGTGCCAGCAGACGAGACAGGGTTAGGACTGAAGCTTTCTTT.